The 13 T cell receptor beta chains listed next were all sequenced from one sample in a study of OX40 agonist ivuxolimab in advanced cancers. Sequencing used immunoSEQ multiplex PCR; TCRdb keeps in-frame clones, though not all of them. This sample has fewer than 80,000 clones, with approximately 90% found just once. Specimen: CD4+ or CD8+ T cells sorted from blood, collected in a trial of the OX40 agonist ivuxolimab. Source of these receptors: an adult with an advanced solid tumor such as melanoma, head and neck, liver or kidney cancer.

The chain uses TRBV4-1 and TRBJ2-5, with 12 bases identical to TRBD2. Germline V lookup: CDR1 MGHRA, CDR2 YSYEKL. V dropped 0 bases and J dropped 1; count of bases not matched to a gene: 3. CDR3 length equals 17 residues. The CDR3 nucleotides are TGCGCCAGCAGCCAAGATGCGACTAGCGGGGGCCAAGAGACCCAGTACTTC. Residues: CASSQDATSGGQETQYF.

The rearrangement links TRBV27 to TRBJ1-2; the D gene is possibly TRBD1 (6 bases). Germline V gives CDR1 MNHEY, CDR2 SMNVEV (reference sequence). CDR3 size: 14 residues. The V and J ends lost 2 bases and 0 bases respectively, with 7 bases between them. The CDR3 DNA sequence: TGTGCCAGCAGTTTAAACAGGGCTAACTATGGCTACACCTTC. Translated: CASSLNRANYGYTF.

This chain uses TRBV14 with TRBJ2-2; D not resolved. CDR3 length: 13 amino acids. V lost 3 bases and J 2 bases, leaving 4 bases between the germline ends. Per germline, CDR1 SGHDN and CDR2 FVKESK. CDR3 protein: CASSQVNTGELFF. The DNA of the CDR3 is TGTGCCAGCAGCCAGGTTAACACCGGGGAGCTGTTTTTT. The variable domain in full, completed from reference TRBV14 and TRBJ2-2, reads EAGVTQFPSHSVIEKGQTVTLRCDPISGHDNLYWYRRVMGKEIKFLLHFVKESKQDESGMPNNRFLAERTGGTYSTLKVQPAELEDSGVYFCASSQVNTGELFFGEGSRLTVL.

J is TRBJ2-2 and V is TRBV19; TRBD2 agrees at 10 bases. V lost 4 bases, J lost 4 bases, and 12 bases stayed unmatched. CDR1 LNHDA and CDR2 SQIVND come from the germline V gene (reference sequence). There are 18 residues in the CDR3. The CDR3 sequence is CASSRGGLAGAATGELFF. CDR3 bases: TGTGCCAGTAGTAGGGGTGGGCTAGCGGGGGCCGCCACCGGGGAGCTGTTTTTT.

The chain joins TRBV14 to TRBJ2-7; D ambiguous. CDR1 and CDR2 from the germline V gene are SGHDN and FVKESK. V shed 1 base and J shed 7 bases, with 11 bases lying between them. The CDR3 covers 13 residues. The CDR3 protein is CASSQGQWREQYF. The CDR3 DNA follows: TGTGCCAGCAGCCAAGGTCAGTGGAGAGAGCAGTACTTC.

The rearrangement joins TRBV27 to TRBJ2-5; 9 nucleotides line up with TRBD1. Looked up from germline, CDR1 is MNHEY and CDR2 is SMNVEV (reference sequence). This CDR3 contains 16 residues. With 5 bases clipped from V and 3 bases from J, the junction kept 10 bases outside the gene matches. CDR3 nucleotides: TGTGCCAGCAGTGGATCCGGGACAGGGAATGAAGAGACCCAGTACTTC. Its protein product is CASSGSGTGNEETQYF.

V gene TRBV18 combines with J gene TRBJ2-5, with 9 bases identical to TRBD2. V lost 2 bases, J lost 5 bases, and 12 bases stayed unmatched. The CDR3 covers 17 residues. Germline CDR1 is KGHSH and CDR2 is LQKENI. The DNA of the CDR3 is TGTGCCAGCTCACCAAATGCACTAGCGGGCCGGCGTGAGACCCAGTACTTC. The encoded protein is CASSPNALAGRRETQYF.

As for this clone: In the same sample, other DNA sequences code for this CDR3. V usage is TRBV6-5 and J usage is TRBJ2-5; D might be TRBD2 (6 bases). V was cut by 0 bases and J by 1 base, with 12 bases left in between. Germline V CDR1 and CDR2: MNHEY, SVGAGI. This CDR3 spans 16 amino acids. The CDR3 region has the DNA TGTGCCAGCAGTTACTCGTTAGCCGGGGGCCAAGAGACCCAGTACTTC. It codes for CASSYSLAGGQETQYF.

DNA of the CDR3: TGTGCCACCTTGGGTGGACAGGGCGGTACCTACGAGCAGTACTTC. Translated, it gives CATLGGQGGTYEQYF. The J gene is TRBJ2-7, the V gene TRBV15, with 8 bases aligning to TRBD1. Looked up from germline, CDR1 is LNHNV and CDR2 is YYDKDF (reference sequence). CDR3 length: 15 amino acids. With 8 bases clipped from V and 2 bases from J, the junction kept 11 bases outside the gene matches.

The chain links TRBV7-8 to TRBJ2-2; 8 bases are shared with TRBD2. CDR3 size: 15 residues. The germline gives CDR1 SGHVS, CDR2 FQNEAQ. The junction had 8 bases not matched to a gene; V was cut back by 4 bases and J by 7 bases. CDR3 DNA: TGTGCCAGCAGCTCGGGGGGGCTGGGGAACGGGGAGCTGTTTTTT. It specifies CASSSGGLGNGELFF.

CDR3 region: CASSLNSGAINSNQPQHF. CDR3 DNA sequence: TGTGCCAGCAGCTTGAATTCGGGGGCCATCAATAGCAATCAGCCCCAGCATTTT. The rearrangement links TRBV5-6 to TRBJ1-5; tentatively, D is TRBD1 (6 bases). CDR1 is SGHDT and CDR2 is YYEEEE in the germline V gene. The CDR3 is 18 amino acids. V lost 1 base, J lost 0 bases, and 17 bases lay in between. The variable domain in full, with the rest retrieved from reference TRBV5-6 and TRBJ1-5, is DAGVTQSPTHLIKTRGQQVTLRCSPKSGHDTVSWYQQALGQGPQFIFQYYEEEERQRGNFPDRFSGHQFPNYSSELNVNALLLGDSALYLCASSLNSGAINSNQPQHFGDGTRLSIL.

The chain's CDR3 is CASSIEPGTPNYGYTF. The CDR3 coding sequence is TGTGCCAGTAGTATAGAACCCGGGACACCAAACTATGGCTACACCTTC. V usage is TRBV19 and J usage is TRBJ1-2; weak D call: TRBD1 (6 bases). CDR1 LNHDA and CDR2 SQIVND come from the germline V gene (reference sequence). The V end lost 0 bases, the J end lost 2 bases, and 13 bases lay between the germline ends. The CDR3 runs 16 residues. Using reference TRBV19 and TRBJ1-2 for the parts outside the CDR3, the full variable domain is DGGITQSPKYLFRKEGQNVTLSCEQNLNHDAMYWYRQDPGQGLRLIYYSQIVNDFQKGDIAEGYSVSREKKESFPLTVTSAQKNPTAFYLCASSIEPGTPNYGYTFGSGTRLTVV.

CDR3 DNA: TGTGCCAGCAGTATCATTCAGGGGTGGACAGGGGAAGGCTACACCTTC. This codes for CASSIIQGWTGEGYTF. J is TRBJ1-2 and V is TRBV2; TRBD1 matches 9 bases. The trim removed 5 bases at V and 8 bases at J, leaving 15 bases unmatched. CDR1 SNHLY and CDR2 FYNNEI come from the germline V gene. This CDR3 comprises 16 residues.